The 5 T cell receptor beta chains below all came from one sample that was sequenced in a study of CD8+ T cells in alopecia areata. Investigators isolated RNA and reverse transcribed it into cDNA to act as the sequencing template. Clones were read by immunoSEQ multiplex PCR, and TCRdb kept only the in-frame ones, dropping some. The sample was found to contain roughly 260,000 clones, and every one recurs. After pooling, cutaneous lymph node cells were sorted with CD4, CD8alpha, NKG2D, NKG2ACE and other markers. Sequences were obtained from CD4+ T cells sorted from a lymph node. The receptors originated from a C3H/HeJ mouse with alopecia areata. The strain's MHC type: H2-k.

Comment on this clone: Gene names refer to mouse genes. The observed sequence ends 3 residues before the CDR3 terminus, with the missing tail filled in from the germline J gene. The chain couples TRBV13-3 to TRBJ1-6; 7 bases agree with TRBD1. TRBJ1-6 is an ORF for which the function is uncertain. The germline gives CDR1 NNHDY, CDR2 SYVADS. The CDR3 sequence is 15 residues long. After removal of 2 bases from V and 3 bases from J, the junction contained 2 bases not matched to a gene. The CDR3: CASSERDSYNSPLYF. The sequenced CDR3 bases are TGTGCCAGCAGTGAGAGGGACAGCTATAATTCGCCC.

This clone has a handful of counts. Gene names refer to mouse genes. Other DNA sequences in the sample encode the same CDR3. The CDR3 bases that were read are TGTGCCAGCTCCCTATCCGGGACAGCAAACTCC. Its translation: CASSLSGTANS. The whole CDR3 reads CASSLSGTANSDYTF. J is TRBJ1-2 and V is TRBV12-1, with TRBD1 identical over 7 bases. The CDR3 end lies 4 residues beyond the end of the read and is filled in from the germline J gene. CDR1 is SGHSN and CDR2 is HYEKVE in the germline V gene. Losses at the gene ends were 4 bases for V and 0 bases for J; bases not matched to a gene: 7. CDR3 length equals 15 residues.

As to this clone: Gene names and germline match the mouse. The sequence runs out 4 residues before the end of the CDR3; the remainder is reconstructed from the germline J gene. The rearrangement links TRBV3 to TRBJ2-2, with a tentative D call TRBD2 (7 bases). Trimming removed 1 base at V and 3 bases at J, with 12 bases between. Per the germline V gene, CDR1 is SNHLY and CDR2 is FYNGKV (reference sequence). This CDR3 comprises 16 residues. CDR3 sequence reads: CASSLEGGWDTGQLYF. The covered CDR3 bases are TGTGCCAGCAGCTTAGAGGGGGGGTGGGACACCGGG.

On this clone itself: Gene names and germline refer to mouse. Read sequence stops 4 residues before the CDR3 end, and the germline J gene provides the missing end. V and J are TRBV19 and TRBJ2-2; D may be TRBD2 (6 bases). The germline V gene has CDR1 FNHDT and CDR2 SITEND (reference sequence). Trimming stripped 5 bases from V and 4 bases from J, with 9 bases between. The CDR3 has 13 residues. The CDR3: CASRKTGTGQLYF. CDR3 bases read: TGTGCCAGCAGAAAGACTGGCACCGGG.

This clone was observed a handful of times. The gene names here belong to mouse. The read stops 4 residues short of the end of the CDR3; the missing end is completed from the germline J gene. The chain has TRBV13-2 and TRBJ1-1; 10 bases fit TRBD1. Germline CDR1 reads NNHNN; CDR2 reads SYGAGS (reference sequence). The CDR3 length is 15 residues. The J segment lost 3 bases and the V segment lost 2 bases, leaving 4 bases of the junction unmatched. CDR3 residues: CASGEGTGVDTEVFF. Incomplete CDR3 DNA: TGTGCCAGCGGTGAGGGGACAGGGGTGGACACA.